The clone carrying this TCR beta chain was picked up a small number of times. Its antigen is not identified. cDNA serving as the sequencing template came from extracted, reverse transcribed RNA. Clones were read by immunoSEQ multiplex PCR, and TCRdb kept only the in-frame ones, dropping some. This sample yields some 180,000 clones, of which roughly three fifths are seen a single time; around 5% belongs to the top ten. J was trimmed by 7 bases and V by 0 bases; bases with no gene match: 2. The CDR3 consists of 12 residues. In germline, CDR1 is GTSNPN, CDR2 SVGIG (reference sequence). The source of the sample is a study of CD8+ T cells in alopecia areata. Study-wide results and limits: Clonality in lesional scalp, especially alopecia totalis/universalis, exceeded that of normal scalp.

V gene TRBV30 combines with J gene TRBJ1-1; 7 bases fit TRBD1. The sequenced sample was CD8+ T cells sorted from blood. This receptor was obtained from a human donor in good health. The CDR3, as DNA: TGTGCCTGGAGTGTTGGGACAGTTGAAGCTTTCTTT. It translates to CAWSVGTVEAFF.